The next 18 T cell receptor beta chains were all read from a single sample in a study of CD8 T cells in ankylosing spondylitis (TCRdb year 2017). The library was generated by 5' RACE. Instrument on record: Illumina HiSeq 2500. Using fastp at Q25 and MiXCR, TCRdb reprocessed the public reads and kept productive beta chains. Entries are consolidated by CDR3 protein sequence, retaining the most common genes and DNA. This sample holds just under 350,000 distinct CDR3 sequences; under 15% were observed only once. The top ten hold around 0.99% of the sample. Sequencing used blood, either unsorted or a sorted T cell fraction (not recorded which). The source of these receptors is a male donor with ankylosing spondylitis or in good health (not recorded which).

This sequence joins TRBV11-2 and TRBJ1-2; 8 bases match TRBD1. CDR1 is SGHAT and CDR2 is FQNNGV in the germline V gene. The CDR3 loop spans 16 amino acids. J gave up 4 bases and V 4 bases, and 11 bases lay outside the gene matches. The CDR3 DNA follows: TGTGCCAGCAGCTCAGGGCAGGGGGCAAGGGTCTATGGCTACACCTTC. Protein product: CASSSGQGARVYGYTF.

The rearrangement uses TRBV12-3 or TRBV12-4 and TRBJ2-5, with D possibly being TRBD1 (6 bases). Trimming pared 5 bases from V and 2 bases from J, leaving 15 bases between. The CDR3 loop spans 15 amino acids. CDR3 in DNA: TGTGCCAGCAGTGCGCCCGGGACATCACAAGAGACCCAGTACTTC. Amino acids: CASSAPGTSQETQYF.

This clonotype was seen a few times. The CDR3 bases are TGCAGATGCGGCCATACCTTGAACACTGAAGCTTTCTTT. It is translated as CRCGHTLNTEAFF. This chain connects TRBV20-1 to TRBJ1-1; D not certain. This CDR3 region has 13 residues. In germline, CDR1 is DFQATT, CDR2 SNEGSKA (reference sequence).

This clonotype showed up many times. The genes are TRBV10-2 and TRBJ1-5; D not resolved. Trimming stripped 5 bases from V and 1 base from J, with 6 bases between. CDR3 length: 13 amino acids. Looked up from germline, CDR1 is WSHSY and CDR2 is SAAADI. For the CDR3, the DNA is TGCGCCAGCAGTAGGGAAAGCAATCAGCCCCAGCATTTT. This translates into CASSRESNQPQHF.

This clonotype showed up just a few times. The gene calls are TRBV5-5 and TRBJ2-1; D ambiguous. CDR1 and CDR2 (germline): SGHKS, YYEKEE (reference sequence). V was shortened by 4 bases and J by 7 bases, with 15 bases between the two germline ends. The CDR3 is made up of 14 amino acids. The CDR3 loop is CASSPGWVGNEQFF. CDR3 DNA sequence: TGTGCCAGCAGCCCCGGTTGGGTGGGGAATGAGCAGTTCTTC.

This clonotype was seen a few times. This chain connects TRBV5-5 to TRBJ2-4; maybe TRBD1 (5 bases). From germline, CDR1 is SGHKS and CDR2 YYEKEE (reference sequence). This CDR3 contains 16 residues. The V and J ends lost 0 bases and 3 bases respectively, with 13 bases between them. CDR3: CASSLGQIIGKNIQYF. CDR3 coding DNA: TGTGCCAGCAGCTTGGGACAGATAATTGGCAAAAACATTCAGTACTTC.

This clonotype was seen more than once but under ten times. The genes are TRBV27 and TRBJ2-5; D may be TRBD2 (6 bases). The germline V gene has CDR1 MNHEY and CDR2 SMNVEV (reference sequence). The CDR3 covers 15 residues. The V end was cut by 6 bases, the J end by 5 bases, with 19 bases between. CDR3 coding DNA: TGTGCCAGCAGCCGACTACCCGGGACTGGGGAGACCCAGTACTTC. It codes for CASSRLPGTGETQYF.

This clonotype was seen more than once but under ten times. The V and J genes are TRBV12-5 and TRBJ1-1; 8 bases agree with TRBD1. The CDR3 is 12 residues long. The trim removed 2 bases at V and 10 bases at J, leaving 3 bases unmatched. Germline assignment: CDR1 LGHNT and CDR2 FRNRAP. The CDR3 nucleotides are TGTGCTAGTGGTTTGCTCACAGGGGGAGCTTTCTTT. It encodes CASGLLTGGAFF.

CDR3 loop: CASSPHEATDTQYF. Written as DNA, the CDR3 is TGTGCCAGCAGCCCCCATGAAGCCACAGATACGCAGTATTTT. The J gene is TRBJ2-3, the V gene TRBV5-5; D is unresolved. This CDR3 has 14 amino acids. Germline V lookup: CDR1 SGHKS, CDR2 YYEKEE (reference sequence). The germline V and J ends were trimmed by 4 bases and 2 bases, with 11 bases remaining between them. Full variable domain (rest looked up from reference TRBV5-5 and TRBJ2-3): DAGVTQSPTHLIKTRGQQVTLRCSPISGHKSVSWYQQVLGQGPQFIFQYYEKEERGRGNFPDRFSARQFPNYSSELNVNALLLGDSALYLCASSPHEATDTQYFGPGTRLTVL.

V usage is TRBV3-1 and J usage is TRBJ2-1; a weak D match, TRBD2 (6 bases). This CDR3 spans 13 amino acids. Germline CDR1 and CDR2: LGHDT and YNNKEL (reference sequence). The ends were cut back, 4 bases at V and 10 bases at J, with 14 bases in the middle. The CDR3 nucleotides read TGTGCCAGCAGCCTGTCGGCGGAGGGCGAGCAGTTCTTC. This gives the protein CASSLSAEGEQFF.

The chain is built from TRBV29-1 and TRBJ1-2; 7 bases agree with TRBD1. With 1 base clipped from V and 5 bases from J, the junction kept 4 bases outside the gene matches. CDR3 size: 13 residues. Germline V gene sequence: CDR1 SQVTM, CDR2 ANQGSEA. The CDR3 protein is CSVEAGGWYGYTF. CDR3 DNA sequence: TGCAGCGTTGAAGCAGGGGGATGGTATGGCTACACCTTC.

The CDR3: CASSLDGSPTGELFF. For the CDR3, the DNA is TGTGCCAGCAGCTTAGATGGCAGCCCGACCGGGGAGCTGTTTTTT. The V gene is TRBV11-2, the J gene TRBJ2-2; no reliable D call. The CDR3 consists of 15 residues. Looked up from germline, CDR1 is SGHAT and CDR2 is FQNNGV. V dropped 0 bases and J dropped 5 bases, with 10 bases sitting between them.

This clonotype was detected only a few times. The rearrangement links TRBV5-1 to TRBJ2-7; no reliable D call. The V end was cut by 0 bases, the J end by 6 bases, with 13 bases between. The CDR3 is 14 amino acids. Germline lookup yields CDR1 SGHRS and CDR2 YFSETQ. CDR3 nucleotide sequence: TGCGCCAGCAGCTTGGGGGAAATTCTCGGCGAGCAGTACTTC. This translates into CASSLGEILGEQYF. Looking up the rest from reference TRBV5-1 and TRBJ2-7 gives the full variable domain: KAGVTQTPRYLIKTRGQQVTLSCSPISGHRSVSWYQQTPGQGLQFLFEYFSETQRNKGNFPGRFSGRQFSNSRSEMNVSTLELGDSALYLCASSLGEILGEQYFGPGTRLTVT.

This chain links TRBV25-1 with TRBJ2-6; 7 nucleotides match TRBD1. Germline-derived CDR1 and CDR2 are MGHDK and SYGVNS. The trim removed 8 bases at V and 0 bases at J, leaving 7 bases unmatched. CDR3 size: 16 residues. CDR3 loop: CASLGDSNSGANVLTF. The DNA of the CDR3 is TGTGCCAGCCTTGGGGACAGCAACTCTGGGGCCAACGTCCTGACTTTC. Combining the CDR3 with reference TRBV25-1 and TRBJ2-6 gives the whole variable domain EADIYQTPRYLVIGTGKKITLECSQTMGHDKMYWYQQDPGMELHLIHYSYGVNSTEKGDLSSESTVSRIRTEHFPLTLESARPSHTSQYLCASLGDSNSGANVLTFGAGSRLTVL.

This clonotype was picked up many times. V usage is TRBV12-3 or TRBV12-4 and J usage is TRBJ2-7, with D possibly being TRBD1 (6 bases). The CDR3 totals 14 residues. V shed 2 bases and J shed 4 bases, with 12 bases lying between them. The CDR3 region is CASSLKEQGYEQYF. CDR3 coding DNA: TGTGCCAGCAGTTTAAAGGAACAGGGTTACGAGCAGTACTTC.

A few counts support this clonotype. The chain is built from TRBV7-9 and TRBJ2-1; 14 nucleotides agree with TRBD2. V shed 3 bases, J shed 9 bases, and the junction held 4 bases outside the gene matches. The CDR3 spans 15 residues. Germline CDR1 and CDR2: SEHNR and FQNEAQ (reference sequence). In DNA form, the CDR3 reads TGTGCCAGCAGCTTGACTAGCGGGGGGGCGGCTGAGCAGTTCTTC. Protein: CASSLTSGGAAEQFF.

This clonotype was recorded at least ten times. The V gene is TRBV4-1, the J gene TRBJ1-5; D possibly corresponds to TRBD1 (5 bases). CDR1 MGHRA and CDR2 YSYEKL come from the germline V gene. The CDR3 has 19 amino acids. Between the trimmed V and J ends, which lost 0 bases and 0 bases, there was a span of 18 bases. Written as DNA, the CDR3 is TGCGCCAGCAGCCAAGAAGGGGCTTTGGGGTCTAATAGCAATCAGCCCCAGCATTTT. It codes for CASSQEGALGSNSNQPQHF.

The chain carries TRBV11-2 and TRBJ1-2; D call uncertain. CDR3 length: 14 residues. CDR1 SGHAT and CDR2 FQNNGV come from the germline V gene. The germline V and J ends were trimmed by 3 bases and 8 bases, with 16 bases remaining between them. CDR3 protein: CASSFSPYEEGYTF. The CDR3 DNA sequence: TGTGCCAGCAGCTTTTCACCGTACGAGGAGGGCTACACCTTC.